This T cell receptor (beta chain) was recovered during a study of blood T cell repertoires in COVID-19. Whole-study context: Samples of COVID-19 (acute and convalescent) were obtained from the United States, Italy and Spain. T cells, B-cell-depleted T cells, or PBMCs supplied cDNA or gDNA.

How the authors handled the data: Amplification from reference gene primers served as the basis for estimated nucleated cell counts. Repertoires were generated with immunoSEQ multiplex PCR, while TCRdb's copy carries only in-frame clones and drops some. V and J calls and clone size are those listed in that table; D and trimming were worked out from the DNA. The data show more than 300,000 clones, around 91% seen once. Losses at the gene ends were 2 bases for V and 3 bases for J; bases not matched to a gene: 5. Germline CDR1 SGHVS, CDR2 FQNEAQ. The CDR3 sequence is 15 residues long. Material for sequencing was peripheral blood. The chain has TRBV7-8 and TRBJ1-2, with 8 positions matching TRBD1. The receptor's source is a woman aged 18 to 35 who had recovered from COVID-19. CDR3 loop: CASSLRTGNYYGYTF. In nucleotides, the CDR3 is TGTGCCAGCAGCTTAAGGACAGGGAATTACTATGGCTACACCTTC.